These 31 T cell receptor beta chains came from one sample sequenced in a study of breast tumors, draining lymph nodes, adjacent tissues. Axillary draining lymph nodes of breast cancer patients supplied the node samples. TCRdb fed the multiplex PCR reads into MiXCR, producing one record per CDR3 protein. The sample has 75,000 to 100,000 distinct CDR3 sequences; roughly a fifth are singletons. The sample was axillary lymph node tissue. The receptors come from a female donor with breast cancer. Some clones in this sample may be carry-over from other donors' samples.

Ten or more counts support this clonotype. The chain is built from TRBV6-1 and TRBJ1-4; no reliable D call. The V gene's germline CDR1 is MNHNS and CDR2 SASEGT. The V and J ends lost 7 bases and 0 bases respectively, with 9 bases between them. This CDR3 is built from 14 residues. For the CDR3, the DNA is TGTGCCAGCAATGCTGTTGCAACTAATGAAAAACTGTTTTTT. Its translation: CASNAVATNEKLFF.

To note about this clonotype: One base away lies a much larger clone, so this may be a sequencing read error. The chain couples TRBV11-2 to TRBJ2-3, with a tentative D call TRBD2 (5 bases). In germline, CDR1 is SGHAT, CDR2 FQNNGV. The CDR3 runs 15 residues. CDR3 DNA sequence: TGTGCCGGCAGCTTCCCCTCGCGGGTCACAGATACGCAGTATTTT. Translated, it gives CAGSFPSRVTDTQYF.

As regards this clonotype: Being one base from a much bigger clone, this may be a read error. V is TRBV4-1 and J is TRBJ2-2, with D unclear. Trimming pared 1 base from V and 7 bases from J, leaving 10 bases between. The CDR3 covers 14 residues. The germline CDR1 and CDR2 sequences are MGHRA and YSYEKL. CDR3 in amino acids: CASSQASGIGELFF. As DNA, the CDR3 is TGCGCCAGCAGCCAAGCTTCGGGCATCGGGGAGCTGTTTTTT.

This clonotype was picked up many times. The chain recombines TRBV20-1 with TRBJ1-5; 10 positions agree with TRBD1. The CDR3 loop spans 15 amino acids. CDR1 is DFQATT and CDR2 is SNEGSKA in the germline V gene (reference sequence). V lost 6 bases to trimming and J lost 2 bases; unmatched junction nucleotides: 7. The CDR3 bases are TGCAGTGCCGGACAGGGGGGTTTCGGCAATCAGCCCCAGCATTTT. Translated, it gives CSAGQGGFGNQPQHF.

The chain links TRBV11-2 to TRBJ2-7; the match to TRBD2 covers 10 bases. CDR1 and CDR2 from the germline V gene are SGHAT and FQNNGV. The CDR3 extends over 14 amino acids. V lost 6 bases to trimming and J lost 6 bases; unmatched junction nucleotides: 8. The CDR3 bases are TGTGCCAGCAGGAGACTAGCGGGCCTCTGCGAGCAGTACTTC. Its protein is CASRRLAGLCEQYF.

This clonotype was recorded at least ten times. The chain joins TRBV28 to TRBJ2-7; D not resolved. Germline CDR1 is MDHEN and CDR2 is SYDVKM. CDR3 size: 13 residues. Trimming removed 2 bases from V and 3 bases from J, with 8 bases in between. The CDR3 DNA follows: TGTGCCAGCAGTTTACCGGCGGTCTACGAGCAGTACTTC. It codes for CASSLPAVYEQYF.

Remarks on this clonotype: Just one base apart from a much larger clone, this may be a read error. The chain uses TRBV30 and TRBJ2-3, with no clear D. Trimming left V 5 bases short and J 1 base short, with 10 bases between. CDR1 is GTSNPN, CDR2 SVGIG, per germline (reference sequence). This CDR3 contains 13 residues. The CDR3 nucleotides are TGTGCCTGGGGGAACCAGGGCACAGATACGCAGTATTTT. Protein product: CAWGNQGTDTQYF.

This clonotype was picked up a small number of times. A much larger clone lies one base from this, so it may be a read error. Without the conserved terminal phenylalanine or tryptophan, this CDR3 likely stems from a read error. This rearrangement joins TRBV7-2 to TRBJ2-3, with D maybe TRBD2 (5 bases). Germline values: CDR1 SGHTA, CDR2 FQGNSA. The V gene lost 6 bases and the J gene lost 0 bases, with 10 bases spanning the gap. This CDR3 has 14 residues. The CDR3, as DNA: TGTGCCAGCAGGGAGGTAGCGAGCACAGATACGCAGTATTCT. Its translation: CASREVASTDTQYS.

With regard to this clonotype: It may be a read error: a sequence one base away is much more abundant. This chain uses TRBV4-3 with TRBJ2-1, with D perhaps given as TRBD1 or TRBD2 (6 bases each). Germline V gene sequence: CDR1 LGHNA, CDR2 YSLEER. The CDR3 has 17 amino acids. The CDR3 DNA reads TGCGCCAGCGGCCAAGATAGGCCGGGGGCTGCCTACAATGAGCAGTTCTTC. Translation gives CASGQDRPGAAYNEQFF.

This clonotype came up many times. The chain couples TRBV12-3 or TRBV12-4 to TRBJ1-5; 9 bases are a match to TRBD1. V was pared by 6 bases and J by 0 bases, with 12 bases of the junction left unmatched. This CDR3 region has 18 residues. CDR3: CASRWDRARDYSNQPQHF. The CDR3, as DNA: TGTGCCAGCAGATGGGACAGGGCTCGTGATTATAGCAATCAGCCCCAGCATTTT.

In its sample, this clonotype was seen many times. This chain uses TRBV5-6 with TRBJ2-2; D uncertain. V dropped 6 bases and J dropped 4 bases, with 10 bases sitting between them. CDR3 size: 13 residues. The V gene's germline CDR1 is SGHDT and CDR2 YYEEEE. The CDR3 nucleotides read TGTGCCAGCACCCCTCCTTTCACCGGGGAGCTGTTTTTT. It is translated as CASTPPFTGELFF.

In the case of this clonotype: Being one base from a much bigger clone, this may be a read error. V is TRBV7-9 and J is TRBJ1-4; D is perhaps TRBD1 (6 bases). CDR1 and CDR2 from the germline V gene are SEHNR and FQNEAQ (reference sequence). V shed 7 bases and J shed 0 bases, with 18 bases lying between them. CDR3 length: 17 amino acids. The CDR3 loop is CASNGGVDSTTNEKLFF. The CDR3 bases are TGTGCCAGCAACGGGGGGGTGGACAGTACAACTAATGAAAAACTGTTTTTT. Full variable domain (missing parts from reference TRBV7-9 and TRBJ1-4): DTGVSQNPRHKITKRGQNVTFRCDPISEHNRLYWYRQTLGQGPEFLTYFQNEAQLEKSRLLSDRFSAERPKGSFSTLEIQRTEQGDSAMYLCASNGGVDSTTNEKLFFGSGTQLSVL.

As to this clonotype: As the CDR3 is not closed by the conserved phenylalanine or tryptophan, this likely results from a read error. The chain recombines TRBV7-9 with TRBJ2-1; 9 nucleotides align to TRBD2. The CDR3 has 14 amino acids. Germline-derived CDR1 and CDR2 are SEHNR and FQNEAQ (reference sequence). The CDR3 DNA sequence: TGTGTCAGCAGCTTTAGCGGGAGCTACGATGAGCAGTTCCTC. Protein: CVSSFSGSYDEQFL.

In its sample, this clonotype was seen many times. The J gene is TRBJ2-2, the V gene TRBV9; 10 nucleotides line up with TRBD2. V lost 1 base and J lost 4; bases outside the gene matches: 4. The CDR3 has 16 residues. Germline V CDR1 and CDR2: SGDLS, YYNGEE. The CDR3 nucleotides read TGTGCCAGCAGCGTATCTTTAGCGGGAGGCACCGGGGAGCTGTTTTTT. Protein product: CASSVSLAGGTGELFF.

This clonotype was recorded at least ten times. V and J are TRBV6-4 and TRBJ2-1, with a tentative D call TRBD2 (5 bases). This CDR3 is 15 amino acids long. With 1 base removed from V and 6 bases from J, the gap between germline ends came to 13 bases. Germline CDR1 MRHNA, CDR2 SNTAGT. CDR3 bases: TGTGCCAGCAGTGACTGGCCTCCGGCGGGCAATGAGCAGTTCTTC. It encodes CASSDWPPAGNEQFF.

This clonotype showed up many times. The chain is built from TRBV5-1 and TRBJ1-3, with D unclear. This CDR3 contains 13 residues. Trimming removed 0 bases from V and 2 bases from J, with 3 bases in between. Germline V gene sequence: CDR1 SGHRS, CDR2 YFSETQ. The CDR3 reads CASSLAPGNTIYF. CDR3 DNA: TGCGCCAGCAGCTTGGCCCCTGGAAACACCATATATTTT.

Concerning this clonotype itself: A much larger clone lies one base from this, so it may be a read error. The chain links TRBV20-1 to TRBJ2-5; D possibly corresponds to TRBD1 (6 bases). The CDR3 covers 15 residues. Trimming took 0 bases from V and 5 from J, leaving 16 bases between them. Germline-derived CDR1 and CDR2 are DFQATT and SNEGSKA (reference sequence). The CDR3 bases are TGCAGTGCTAGAGATGATAACAGGGTAGCGGAGACCCAGTACTTC. Translating gives CSARDDNRVAETQYF.

This clonotype was observed at least ten times. The chain is built from TRBV20-1 and TRBJ2-1, with D maybe TRBD2 (7 bases). Deletions cut 3 bases from V and 6 bases from J, with 15 bases between. The CDR3 contains 14 residues. The germline CDR1 and CDR2 sequences are DFQATT and SNEGSKA (reference sequence). The DNA for the CDR3 is TGCAGTGCTAGTCGGGGGGCCCTGGGCAATGAGCAGTTCTTC. This sequence encodes CSASRGALGNEQFF.

In its sample, this clonotype was seen many times. The chain recombines TRBV11-3 with TRBJ2-2; 9 positions match TRBD1. The germline CDR1 and CDR2 sequences are SGHNT and YENEEA. The V segment lost 7 bases and the J segment 5 bases; nucleotides outside the gene matches: 8. The length of the CDR3 is 15 residues. The CDR3 is CASKQGQGHTGELFF. The DNA of the CDR3 is TGTGCCAGCAAGCAGGGACAGGGCCATACCGGGGAGCTGTTTTTT.

This clonotype was counted at least ten times. This chain links TRBV24-1 with TRBJ1-2; a weak D match, TRBD1 (5 bases). Trimming removed 2 bases from V and 6 bases from J, with 12 bases in between. The CDR3 has 14 amino acids. From germline, CDR1 is KGHDR and CDR2 SFDVKD. Written as DNA, the CDR3 is TGTGCCACCAGTGATTCTGGCAGGGCCCATGGCTACACCTTC. Protein: CATSDSGRAHGYTF.

This clonotype was counted ten times or more. The chain links TRBV6-1 to TRBJ2-7; D is possibly TRBD1 (6 bases). The CDR3 consists of 15 residues. The germline gives CDR1 MNHNS, CDR2 SASEGT. Trimming took 2 bases from V and 4 from J, leaving 15 bases between them. For the CDR3, the DNA is TGTGCCAGCAGTGAAAACCCTGGGACAACTTACGAGCAGTACTTC. It is translated as CASSENPGTTYEQYF.

The chain uses TRBV7-9 and TRBJ1-4; no firm D call. Germline V gives CDR1 SEHNR, CDR2 FQNEAQ (reference sequence). The germline V and J ends were trimmed by 5 bases and 3 bases, with 13 bases remaining between them. This CDR3 spans 15 amino acids. CDR3 residues: CASSTNSEANEKLFF. The DNA of the CDR3 is TGTGCCAGCAGCACAAACTCGGAAGCTAATGAAAAACTGTTTTTT.

This clonotype has ten or more counts. The chain has TRBV20-1 and TRBJ2-3; 9 bases map to TRBD2. CDR3 length: 19 residues. Germline CDR1 reads DFQATT; CDR2 reads SNEGSKA (reference sequence). V shed 3 bases and J 6 bases; nucleotides not matched to a gene: 22. This chain's CDR3 is CSASPLEGSSGRYADTQYF. CDR3 nucleotide sequence: TGCAGTGCTAGTCCTCTCGAGGGGAGTAGCGGGAGATACGCGGATACGCAGTATTTT.

This clonotype was detected many times. J is TRBJ2-2 and V is TRBV2; 8 nucleotides align to TRBD1. V dropped 5 bases and J dropped 4; count of bases not matched to a gene: 3. The germline V gene has CDR1 SNHLY and CDR2 FYNNEI. The length of the CDR3 is 14 residues. CDR3 sequence reads: CASSIQGGTGELFF. CDR3 nucleotides: TGTGCCAGCAGTATACAGGGGGGCACCGGGGAGCTGTTTTTT.

There are many counts of this clonotype. This chain uses TRBV24-1 with TRBJ2-5; the D gene could be TRBD1 or TRBD2 (7 bases each). Germline CDR1 and CDR2: KGHDR and SFDVKD. The V and J ends lost 3 bases and 9 bases respectively, with 19 bases between them. The CDR3 is made up of 15 amino acids. CDR3 DNA: TGTGCCACCAGTGATGGTAGTTCAGGGGGGGCGGCCCAGTACTTC. Protein sequence: CATSDGSSGGAAQYF.

This clonotype was seen a handful of times. A read error may be the cause here, since a much bigger clone is one base away. The CDR3, as DNA: TGTGCCAGCAGCTCGGAGCTGGGGAAAAAACTGTTTTTT. Its protein is CASSSELGKKLFF. V is TRBV7-8 and J is TRBJ1-4; D not resolved. The CDR3 is 13 amino acids. The germline V gene encodes CDR1 SGHVS and CDR2 FQNEAQ. Trimming removed 4 bases at V and 9 bases at J, with 12 bases between.

V and J are TRBV30 and TRBJ1-5; D gene ambiguous. CDR1 and CDR2 from the germline V gene are GTSNPN and SVGIG (reference sequence). Deletions cut 1 base from V and 2 bases from J, with 9 bases between. This CDR3 region has 14 residues. Written as DNA, the CDR3 is TGTGCCTGGAGTGGGGCGCGAGGCAATCAGCCCCAGCATTTT. Translating gives CAWSGARGNQPQHF.

The sample holds many counts of this clonotype. The V and J genes are TRBV4-3 and TRBJ2-1, with 11 bases lining up with TRBD2. Losses at the gene ends were 0 bases for V and 9 bases for J; bases not matched to a gene: 10. This CDR3 region has 17 residues. Germline CDR1 LGHNA, CDR2 YSLEER. The CDR3 here is CASSQELAGGVRGEQFF. The CDR3 DNA sequence: TGCGCCAGCAGCCAAGAGTTAGCGGGAGGGGTTCGGGGTGAGCAGTTCTTC.

This clonotype has a count of ten or more. The chain uses TRBV5-6 and TRBJ2-1; 10 nucleotides line up with TRBD2. Germline V gives CDR1 SGHDT, CDR2 YYEEEE. CDR3 length: 19 residues. V trimming: 0 bases; J trimming: 4 bases; junction bases outside the gene matches: 13. The CDR3, as DNA: TGTGCCAGCAGCTTGGTGGCTAGCGGGAGCTTATTGCGTTACAATGAGCAGTTCTTC. Translated: CASSLVASGSLLRYNEQFF.

The V call is TRBV5-1, the J call TRBJ2-3; no firm D call. V was pared by 3 bases and J by 0 bases, with 11 bases between. The germline gives CDR1 SGHRS, CDR2 YFSETQ. The CDR3 extends over 15 amino acids. In DNA, the CDR3 is TGCGCCAGCAGCTCCCATACGGGCAGCACAGATACGCAGTATTTT. Its protein product is CASSSHTGSTDTQYF.

The chain is built from TRBV3-1 and TRBJ2-2; D is unclear. The V and J ends lost 5 bases and 1 base respectively, with 20 bases between them. Germline assignment: CDR1 LGHDT and CDR2 YNNKEL (reference sequence). This CDR3 has 18 amino acids. CDR3 region: CASSFLHLDLVNTGELFF. CDR3 sequence (DNA): TGTGCCAGCAGCTTCCTTCACCTCGATCTAGTGAACACCGGGGAGCTGTTTTTT.